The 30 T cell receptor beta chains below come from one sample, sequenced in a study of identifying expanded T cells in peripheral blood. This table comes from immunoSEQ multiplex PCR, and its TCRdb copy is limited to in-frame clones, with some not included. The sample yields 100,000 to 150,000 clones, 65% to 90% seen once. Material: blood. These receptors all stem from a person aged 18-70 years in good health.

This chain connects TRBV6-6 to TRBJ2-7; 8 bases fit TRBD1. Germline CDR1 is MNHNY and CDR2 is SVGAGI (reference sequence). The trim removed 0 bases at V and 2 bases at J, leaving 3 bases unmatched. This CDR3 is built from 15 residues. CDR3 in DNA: TGTGCCAGCAGTTACTCGGGACAGGCAGCCTACGAGCAGTACTTC. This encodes CASSYSGQAAYEQYF.

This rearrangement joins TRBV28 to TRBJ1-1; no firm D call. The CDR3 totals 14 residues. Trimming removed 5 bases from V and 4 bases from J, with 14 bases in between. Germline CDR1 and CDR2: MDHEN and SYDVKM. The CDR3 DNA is TGTGCCAGCAGTCAACCGAGTTTGGGCACTGAAGCTTTCTTT. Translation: CASSQPSLGTEAFF.

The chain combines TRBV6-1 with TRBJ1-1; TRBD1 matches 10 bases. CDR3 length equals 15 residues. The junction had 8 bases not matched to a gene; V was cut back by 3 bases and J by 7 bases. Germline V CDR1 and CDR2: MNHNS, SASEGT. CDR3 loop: CASSDRQGASGEAFF. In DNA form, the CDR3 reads TGTGCCAGCAGTGATAGACAGGGGGCGTCCGGTGAAGCTTTCTTT.

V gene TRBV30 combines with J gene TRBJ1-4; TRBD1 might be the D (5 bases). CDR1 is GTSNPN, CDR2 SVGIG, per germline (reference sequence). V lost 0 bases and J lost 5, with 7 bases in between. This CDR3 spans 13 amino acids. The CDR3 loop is CAWSVRQNEKLFF. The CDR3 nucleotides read TGTGCCTGGAGTGTACGACAGAATGAAAAACTGTTTTTT.

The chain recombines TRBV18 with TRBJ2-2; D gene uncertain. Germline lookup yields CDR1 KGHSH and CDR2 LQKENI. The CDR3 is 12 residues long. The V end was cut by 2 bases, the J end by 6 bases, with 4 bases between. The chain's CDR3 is CASSPDPGELFF. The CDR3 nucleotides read TGTGCCAGCTCACCAGATCCCGGGGAGCTGTTTTTT.

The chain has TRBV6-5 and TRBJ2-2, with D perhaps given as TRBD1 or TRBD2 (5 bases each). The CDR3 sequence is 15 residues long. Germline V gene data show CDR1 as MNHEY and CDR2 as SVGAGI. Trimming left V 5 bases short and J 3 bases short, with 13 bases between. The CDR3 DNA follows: TGTGCCAGCAGTGGGGGTAGAGGTTACACCGGGGAGCTGTTTTTT. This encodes CASSGGRGYTGELFF.

The CDR3 spells CASSLVEEQFF. CDR3 bases: TGCGCCAGCAGCTTGGTCGAGGAGCAGTTCTTC. The V gene is TRBV5-1, the J gene TRBJ2-1, with D uncertain. Per germline, CDR1 SGHRS and CDR2 YFSETQ. V lost 0 bases and J 10 bases, leaving 5 bases between the germline ends. The CDR3 length is 11 residues.

The CDR3, as DNA: TGTGCCAGCAGCATCCCTCAACGGAACAGTCGAGACTATGGCTACACCTTC. Translation: CASSIPQRNSRDYGYTF. The J gene is TRBJ1-2, the V gene TRBV21-1; the table names TRBD1, a call not compared with the DNA. TRBV21-1 is a documented pseudogene. The length of the CDR3 is 17 residues.

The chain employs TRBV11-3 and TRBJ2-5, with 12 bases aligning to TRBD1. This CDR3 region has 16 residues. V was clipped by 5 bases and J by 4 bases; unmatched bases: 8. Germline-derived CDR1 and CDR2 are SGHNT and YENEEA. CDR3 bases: TGTGCCAGCAGCGCCTCCGGGACAGGGGGCGGAGAGACCCAGTACTTC. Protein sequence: CASSASGTGGGETQYF. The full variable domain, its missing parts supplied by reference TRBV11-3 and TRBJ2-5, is EAGVVQSPRYKIIEKKQPVAFWCNPISGHNTLYWYLQNLGQGPELLIRYENEEAVDDSQLPKDRFSAERLKGVDSTLKIQPAELGDSAVYLCASSASGTGGGETQYFGPGTRLLVL.

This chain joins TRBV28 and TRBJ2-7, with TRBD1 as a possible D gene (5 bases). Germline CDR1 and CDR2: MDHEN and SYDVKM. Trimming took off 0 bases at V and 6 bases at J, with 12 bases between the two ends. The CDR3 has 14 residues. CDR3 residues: CASSLWAGLSEQYF. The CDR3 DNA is TGTGCCAGCAGTTTATGGGCAGGGCTGAGCGAGCAGTACTTC. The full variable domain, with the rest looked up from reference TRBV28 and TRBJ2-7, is DVKVTQSSRYLVKRTGEKVFLECVQDMDHENMFWYRQDPGLGLRLIYFSYDVKMKEKGDIPEGYSVSREKKERFSLILESASTNQTSMYLCASSLWAGLSEQYFGPGTRLTVT.

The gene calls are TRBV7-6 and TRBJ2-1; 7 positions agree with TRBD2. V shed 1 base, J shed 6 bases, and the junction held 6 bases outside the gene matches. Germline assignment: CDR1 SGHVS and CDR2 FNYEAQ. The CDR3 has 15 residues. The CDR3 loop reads CASSLGFSGGNEQFF. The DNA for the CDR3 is TGTGCCAGCAGCTTAGGCTTCTCGGGGGGCAATGAGCAGTTCTTC. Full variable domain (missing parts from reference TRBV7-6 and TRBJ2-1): GAGVSQSPRYKVTKRGQDVALRCDPISGHVSLYWYRQALGQGPEFLTYFNYEAQQDKSGLPNDRFSAERPEGSISTLTIQRTEQRDSAMYRCASSLGFSGGNEQFFGPGTRLTVL.

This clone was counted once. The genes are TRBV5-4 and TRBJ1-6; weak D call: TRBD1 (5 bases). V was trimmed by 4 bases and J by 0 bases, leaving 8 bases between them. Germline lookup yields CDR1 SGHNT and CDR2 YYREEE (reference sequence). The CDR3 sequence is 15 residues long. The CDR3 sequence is CASSPDTSYNSPLHF. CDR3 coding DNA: TGTGCCAGCAGCCCGGACACCTCCTATAATTCACCCCTCCACTTT.

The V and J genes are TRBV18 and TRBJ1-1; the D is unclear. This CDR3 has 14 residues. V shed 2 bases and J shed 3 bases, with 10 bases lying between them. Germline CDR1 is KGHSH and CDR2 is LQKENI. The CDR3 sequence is CASSPREMDTEAFF. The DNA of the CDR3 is TGTGCCAGCTCACCAAGGGAAATGGACACTGAAGCTTTCTTT.

CDR3 sequence (DNA): TGCGCCAGCAGCCCTTACCGACTAAAACCGGGACTAGCGGGAGAAGAGACCCAGTACTTC. Translated, it gives CASSPYRLKPGLAGEETQYF. The chain is built from TRBV5-1 and TRBJ2-5; TRBD2 agrees at 14 bases. CDR1 is SGHRS and CDR2 is YFSETQ in the germline V gene. This CDR3 has 20 residues. The trim removed 4 bases at V and 3 bases at J, leaving 17 bases unmatched.

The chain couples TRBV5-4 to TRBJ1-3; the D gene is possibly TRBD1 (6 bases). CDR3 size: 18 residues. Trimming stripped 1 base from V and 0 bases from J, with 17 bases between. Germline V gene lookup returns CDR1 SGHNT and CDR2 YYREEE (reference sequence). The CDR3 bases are TGTGCCAGCAGCTTGAAACAGGGACGCTCTAACTCTGGAAACACCATATATTTT. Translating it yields CASSLKQGRSNSGNTIYF.

The CDR3 reads CASSKDSVTYEQYF. In DNA, the CDR3 is TGTGCCAGTAGTAAGGACAGTGTGACCTACGAGCAGTACTTC. The rearrangement joins TRBV19 to TRBJ2-7; perhaps TRBD1 as D (6 bases). Per the germline V gene, CDR1 is LNHDA and CDR2 is SQIVND (reference sequence). Trimming stripped 4 bases from V and 2 bases from J, with 12 bases between. The length of the CDR3 is 14 residues.

The CDR3 spells CASSLEGPSDEQFF. The CDR3 bases are TGTGCCAGCAGCTTGGAAGGACCGTCAGATGAGCAGTTCTTC. V is TRBV5-4 and J is TRBJ2-1, with D unclear. Trimming stripped 0 bases from V and 8 bases from J, with 12 bases between. The CDR3 contains 14 residues. Looked up from germline, CDR1 is SGHNT and CDR2 is YYREEE (reference sequence).

CDR3 region: CAWSVLRKNYGYTF. The CDR3 DNA reads as TGTGCCTGGAGTGTACTTCGGAAGAACTATGGCTACACCTTC. V gene TRBV30 combines with J gene TRBJ1-2; D unclear. Trimming cost V 0 bases and J 2 bases, with 10 bases left between them. This CDR3 is 14 amino acids long. CDR1 and CDR2 (germline): GTSNPN, SVGIG (reference sequence).

The CDR3 sequence is CSVGQQETQYF. DNA of the CDR3: TGCAGCGTTGGGCAGCAAGAGACCCAGTACTTC. The chain combines TRBV29-1 with TRBJ2-5; unclear D gene. The CDR3 is 11 amino acids. Germline loops: CDR1 SQVTM, CDR2 ANQGSEA. Trimming stripped 4 bases from V and 2 bases from J, with 5 bases between. The variable domain in full, with the rest retrieved from reference TRBV29-1 and TRBJ2-5, is SAVISQKPSRDICQRGTSLTIQCQVDSQVTMMFWYRQQPGQSLTLIATANQGSEATYESGFVIDKFPISRPNLTFSTLTVSNMSPEDSSIYLCSVGQQETQYFGPGTRLLVL.

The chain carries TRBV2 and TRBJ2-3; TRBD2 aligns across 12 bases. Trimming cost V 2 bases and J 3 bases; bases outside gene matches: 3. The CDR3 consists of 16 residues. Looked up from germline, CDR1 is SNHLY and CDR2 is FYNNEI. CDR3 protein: CASSEYGTSGTDTQYF. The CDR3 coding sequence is TGTGCCAGCAGTGAATATGGGACTAGCGGGACAGATACGCAGTATTTT.

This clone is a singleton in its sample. Here the CDR3 reads CASCLAVNTEAFF. CDR3 in DNA: TGCGCCAGCTGCCTCGCCGTGAACACTGAAGCTTTCTTT. The chain links TRBV5-1 to TRBJ1-1, with D unclear. The CDR3 is 13 residues long. V was pared by 7 bases and J by 0 bases, with 10 bases between. Germline CDR1 SGHRS, CDR2 YFSETQ. Based on the CDR3 plus reference TRBV5-1 and TRBJ1-1, the full variable domain is KAGVTQTPRYLIKTRGQQVTLSCSPISGHRSVSWYQQTPGQGLQFLFEYFSETQRNKGNFPGRFSGRQFSNSRSEMNVSTLELGDSALYLCASCLAVNTEAFFGQGTRLTVV.

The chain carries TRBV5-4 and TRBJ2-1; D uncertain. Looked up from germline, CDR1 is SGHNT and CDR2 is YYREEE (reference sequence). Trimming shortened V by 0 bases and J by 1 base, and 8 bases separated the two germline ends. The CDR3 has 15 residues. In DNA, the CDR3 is TGTGCCAGCAGCTTGGAGACTCCATCCTACAATGAGCAGTTCTTC. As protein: CASSLETPSYNEQFF.

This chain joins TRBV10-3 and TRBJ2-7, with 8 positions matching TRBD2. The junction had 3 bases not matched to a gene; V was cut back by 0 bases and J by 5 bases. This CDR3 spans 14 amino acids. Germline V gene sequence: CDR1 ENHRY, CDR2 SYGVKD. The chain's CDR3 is CAISESSGGHEQYF. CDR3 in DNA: TGTGCCATCAGTGAGTCGAGCGGGGGCCACGAGCAGTACTTC.

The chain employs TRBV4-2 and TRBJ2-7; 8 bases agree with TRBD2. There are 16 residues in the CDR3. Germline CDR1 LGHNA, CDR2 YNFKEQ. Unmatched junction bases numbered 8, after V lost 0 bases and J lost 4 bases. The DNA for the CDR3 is TGTGCCAGCAGCCAAGATCAATCCGGGGGGGCGTACGAGCAGTACTTC. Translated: CASSQDQSGGAYEQYF.

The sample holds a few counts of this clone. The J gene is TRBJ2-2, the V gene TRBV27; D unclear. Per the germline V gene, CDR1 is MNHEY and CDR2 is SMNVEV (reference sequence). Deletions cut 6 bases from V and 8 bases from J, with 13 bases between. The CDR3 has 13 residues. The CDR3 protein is CASREHLSGELFF. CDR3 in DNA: TGTGCCAGCAGGGAGCATTTGTCAGGGGAGCTGTTTTTT.

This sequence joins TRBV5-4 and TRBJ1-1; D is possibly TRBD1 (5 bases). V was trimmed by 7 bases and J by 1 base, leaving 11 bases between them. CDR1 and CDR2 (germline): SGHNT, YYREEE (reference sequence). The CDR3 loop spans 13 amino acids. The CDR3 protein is CASSVGGNTEAFF. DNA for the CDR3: TGTGCCAGCTCGGTGGGGGGGAACACTGAAGCTTTCTTT.

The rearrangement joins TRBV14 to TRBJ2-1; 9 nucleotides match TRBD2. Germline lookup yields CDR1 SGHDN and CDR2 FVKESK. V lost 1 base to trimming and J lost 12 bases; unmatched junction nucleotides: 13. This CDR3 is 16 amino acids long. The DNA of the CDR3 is TGTGCCAGCAGCCAAGCGCTGGCTAGCGGGGTTGGTTGGCAGTTCTTC. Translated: CASSQALASGVGWQFF.

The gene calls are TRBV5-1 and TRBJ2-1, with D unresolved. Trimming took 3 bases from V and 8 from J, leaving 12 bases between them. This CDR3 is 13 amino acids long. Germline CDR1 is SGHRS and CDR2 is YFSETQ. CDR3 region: CASSSEALHEQFF. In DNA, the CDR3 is TGCGCCAGCAGCTCAGAGGCTTTACATGAGCAGTTCTTC.

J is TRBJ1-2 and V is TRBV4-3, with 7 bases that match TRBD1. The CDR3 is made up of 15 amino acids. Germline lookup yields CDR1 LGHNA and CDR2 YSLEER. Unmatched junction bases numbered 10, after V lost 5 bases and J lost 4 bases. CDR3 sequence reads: CASSARGTDPYGYTF. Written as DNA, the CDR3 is TGCGCCAGCAGCGCAAGGGGGACAGACCCCTATGGCTACACCTTC.

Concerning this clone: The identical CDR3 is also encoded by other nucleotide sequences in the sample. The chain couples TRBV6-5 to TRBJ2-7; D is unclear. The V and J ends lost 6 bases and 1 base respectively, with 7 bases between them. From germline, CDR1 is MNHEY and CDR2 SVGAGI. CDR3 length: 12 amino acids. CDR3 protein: CASRGGSYEQYF. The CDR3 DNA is TGTGCCAGCAGGGGTGGGTCCTACGAGCAGTACTTC.